The T cell receptor beta chain under discussion was sequenced for a study of beta chain features in type 1 diabetes (dated by TCRdb to the late 2010s). The study in broad terms: Mean age, gender distribution, total cell number and subset yield did not differ between patients and healthy donors. A total of about 100,000,000 sorted cells were examined across all samples, and RNA yield correlated strongly with the number of cells per subset. In the study, recently diagnosed type 1 diabetes patients and matched healthy donors were compared on the TCRB repertoires of their sorted circulating CD4+ T cell subsets. Regulatory and stem cell-like memory subsets were isolated from only 8 patients and about eight healthy donors, whereas naive and central memory subsets came from all 30 or so donors. On the study overall, not on this receptor specifically: Naive, central memory and regulatory TCRB repertoires appeared more similar among patients than among healthy donors. Because cDNA was sequenced instead of genomic DNA, highly expressing activated cells could be over-represented, though the groups showed no difference in activation or CD3 levels. Patients with type 1 diabetes made fewer insertions and deleted more nucleotides at VDJ recombination sites, implying thymic rearrangement abnormalities. In all four CD4+ subsets, TCRB CDR3 length was moderately but significantly shorter in type 1 diabetes patients. Because the HLA sub-analyses included only small numbers of individuals, any influence of HLA type on TCRB rearrangement was left unresolved. Shorter templates might be favored by PCR, yet because patient and control samples were amplified and corrected together, any such skew would affect both groups equally.

From its cysteine to its phenylalanine, the CDR3 spans 15 amino acids. Only the CDR3 DNA is retained, 45 bases long and in frame from the first base. As regards this clone: The antigen it binds to is not known. Within one base of it there is no much larger clone, and no base qualities were kept.

Each donor gave one peripheral blood draw, averaging about 120 mL, which was collected into heparinised tubes. Naive, central memory, regulatory and stem cell-like memory CD4+ T cells were sorted on a BD FACSAria II using a panel including CD45RO, CCR7, CD25, CD127, CD95 and CD27. A purity above 98% was achieved for all sorted populations. Right away, PBMCs were isolated by Lymphoprep density gradient centrifugation and were stained directly, with no culture step. To minimize batch effects, samples were stained and sorted in pairs, one healthy donor with one patient per experiment. All of the isolated RNA was reverse transcribed with the High Capacity cDNA Reverse Transcription Kit, so expressed TCRB transcripts were sequenced. Naive, central memory and regulatory T cell samples underwent deep immunoSEQ sequencing, averaging about 3.3 million total reads per sample. Sorted cells were lysed in RLT buffer, and RNA was extracted using DNase-treated RNeasy Micro or Mini kits according to cell number. Each cell subset was processed on its own to prevent cross-contamination, while patient and healthy donor samples were processed together. Using the immunoSEQ multiplex PCR, TCRB sequences were amplified from cDNA into 87-bp fragments spanning the CDR3 region. Amplicons were sequenced on the Illumina HiSeq platform. As for the authors' bioinformatics: Synthetic template baselines were used to correct PCR bias computationally, reads within Hamming distance 2 were collapsed together, and singletons that could not be merged were discarded. Reads were aligned against IMGT to assign V, D and J genes, CDR3 length and insertions or deletions at six rearrangement sites. Within each subset, clonotype counts were normalized to sorted cell number, and only after that were true diversity and Gini coefficients computed with the tcR R package. The overlap coefficient, calculated on TCRB nucleotide sequences, was used to measure repertoire sharing. TCRdb re-hosts the immuneACCESS table, in-frame sequences only. Its copies lack some clones; in the studies checked, an unresolved V gene accounts for under half of them, and the cause for the rest is not known. V, J and clone size are those of that table, while D and trimming were read from the DNA. Within this sample are almost 350,000 clones, with around 9.7% of them counted one time only. The ten biggest clones cover around 1% of the sample.

The chain was built from TRBV1 and TRBJ2-4; the table calls TRBD2, which could not be checked here. TRBV1 is classified as a pseudogene. The sequencing input was central memory CD4+ T cells from blood. The receptor comes from a young man with type 1 diabetes. The bases are TGCACCAGCAGCCAAGATCGTCTAGCGGGTCCCCTTCAGTACTTC. Its coded protein is CTSSQDRLAGPLQYF.